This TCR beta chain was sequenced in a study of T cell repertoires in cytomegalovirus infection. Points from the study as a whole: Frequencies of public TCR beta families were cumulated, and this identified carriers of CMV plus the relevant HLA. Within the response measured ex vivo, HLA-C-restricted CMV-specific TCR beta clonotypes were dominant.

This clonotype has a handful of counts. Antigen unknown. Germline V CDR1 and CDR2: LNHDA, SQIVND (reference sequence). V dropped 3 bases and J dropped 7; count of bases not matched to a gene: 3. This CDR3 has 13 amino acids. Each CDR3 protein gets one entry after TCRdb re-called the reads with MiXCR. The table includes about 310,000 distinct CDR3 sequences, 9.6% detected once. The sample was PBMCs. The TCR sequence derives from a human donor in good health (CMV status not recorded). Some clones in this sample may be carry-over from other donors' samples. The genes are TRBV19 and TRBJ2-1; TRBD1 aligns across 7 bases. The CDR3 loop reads CASSIGQANEQFF. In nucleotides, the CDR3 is TGTGCCAGTAGTATCGGACAGGCTAATGAGCAGTTCTTC. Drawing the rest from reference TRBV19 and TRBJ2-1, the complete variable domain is DGGITQSPKYLFRKEGQNVTLSCEQNLNHDAMYWYRQDPGQGLRLIYYSQIVNDFQKGDIAEGYSVSREKKESFPLTVTSAQKNPTAFYLCASSIGQANEQFFGPGTRLTVL.